This T cell receptor (beta chain) came from a study of T-cell reconstitution after alpha-beta-depleted transplantation in children (dated by TCRdb to 2016 to 2017). Looking at the study overall: Using TCR repertoire profiling, the study followed T-cell immune reconstitution in a quantitative way in children after TCRalphabeta/CD19-depleted allogeneic hematopoietic cell transplantation. General study outcomes and caveats: In some patients, high TCRbeta diversity at day 60 was attributed to recipient T cells and intrathymic progenitors that had survived conditioning. Over subsequent months, a decline in hyperexpanded clone frequencies was noted, and after one year, T-cell counts and TCRbeta diversity were mostly ascribed to newly produced T cells. About two months after transplant, the apparently early recovery of alphabetaT-cell counts reportedly depended on just several hundred clones that had expanded rapidly and came from non-depleted graft cells.

Libraries were made using PCR. Reads for this sample came from an Illumina HiSeq 2500. Molecular barcoding was employed in the preparation of TCR libraries, with unique molecular identifiers being used to normalize TCRbeta repertoire quantification. TCRdb reran the public reads through fastp at Q25 and MiXCR, keeping productive beta chains. Entries are consolidated by CDR3 protein sequence, retaining the most common genes and DNA. The sample yields around 960,000 distinct CDR3 sequences; around 30% were counted once. The biggest ten clones account for roughly 30% of the sample. This clonotype came up a few times. Its antigen is currently not known. No much larger clonotype is one base removed from it; base qualities were not supplied. Interpreted using the paper, the treatment or condition label stands for: allogeneic hematopoietic cell transplantation with graft depleted of TCRalphabeta T cells and CD19 B cells. TCRalphabeta/CD19-depleted allogeneic hematopoietic cell grafts were given to the transplant recipients, all of whom were children.

This receptor was taken from a boy younger than two who had a stem cell transplant for SCID, so the T cells may come from the graft donor. The sequencing used PBMCs, mostly from graft donor cells, collected 360 days after TCRalphabeta/CD19-depleted stem cell transplant.

The CDR3 region: CASSLTGVGDEQYF. The nucleotide sequence is given as TGCGCCAGCAGCTTGACAGGGGTTGGCGACGAGCAGTACTTC. The chain is encoded by TRBV5-1 joined to TRBJ2-7, and 7 junction bases match TRBD1. From a lookup of the germline V gene, CDR1 and CDR2 are SGHRS and YFSETQ. From V the trimming removes 1 base and from J it removes 5 bases, while the gene matches leave 6 bases of the junction unaccounted for. There are 14 amino acids in the CDR3, from cysteine to phenylalanine inclusive. Just CDR3 DNA is preserved here, 42 bases in frame from base 1. Extended through the reference TRBV5-1 and TRBJ2-7 proteins, this CDR3 yields the full variable domain: KAGVTQTPRYLIKTRGQQVTLSCSPISGHRSVSWYQQTPGQGLQFLFEYFSETQRNKGNFPGRFSGRQFSNSRSEMNVSTLELGDSALYLCASSLTGVGDEQYFGPGTRLTVT.